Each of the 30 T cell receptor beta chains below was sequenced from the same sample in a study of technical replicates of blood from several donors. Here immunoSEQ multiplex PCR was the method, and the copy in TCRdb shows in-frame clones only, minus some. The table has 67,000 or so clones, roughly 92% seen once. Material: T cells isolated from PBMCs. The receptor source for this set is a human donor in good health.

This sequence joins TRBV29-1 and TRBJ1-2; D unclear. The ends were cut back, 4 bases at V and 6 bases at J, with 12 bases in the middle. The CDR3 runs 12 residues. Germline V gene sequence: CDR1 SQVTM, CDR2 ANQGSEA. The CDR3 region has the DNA TGCAGCGTTGTTGCCAGCGGGGATGGCTACACCTTC. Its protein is CSVVASGDGYTF.

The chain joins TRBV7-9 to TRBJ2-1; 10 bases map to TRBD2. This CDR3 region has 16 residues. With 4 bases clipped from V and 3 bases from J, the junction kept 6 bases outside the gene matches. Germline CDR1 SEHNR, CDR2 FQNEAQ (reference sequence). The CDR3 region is CASSSRLAGNYNEQFF. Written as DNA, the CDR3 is TGTGCCAGCAGCTCCCGACTAGCGGGTAACTACAATGAGCAGTTCTTC.

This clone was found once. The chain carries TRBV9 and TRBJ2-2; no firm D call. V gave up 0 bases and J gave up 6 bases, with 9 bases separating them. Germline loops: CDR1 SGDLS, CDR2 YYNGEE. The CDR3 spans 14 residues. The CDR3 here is CASSVGRPAGELFF. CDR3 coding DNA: TGTGCCAGCAGCGTAGGCAGGCCCGCCGGGGAGCTGTTTTTT.

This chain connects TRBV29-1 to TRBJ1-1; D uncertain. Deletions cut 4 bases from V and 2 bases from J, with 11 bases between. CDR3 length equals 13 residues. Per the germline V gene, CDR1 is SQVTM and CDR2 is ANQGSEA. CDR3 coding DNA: TGCAGCGTTGGTATTTCGCGAAACACTGAAGCTTTCTTT. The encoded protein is CSVGISRNTEAFF.

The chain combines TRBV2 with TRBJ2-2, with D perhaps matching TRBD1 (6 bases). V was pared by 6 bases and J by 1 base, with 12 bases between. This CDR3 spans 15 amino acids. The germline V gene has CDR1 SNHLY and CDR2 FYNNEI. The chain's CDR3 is CASSDGQKNTGELFF. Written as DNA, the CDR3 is TGTGCCAGCAGCGACGGACAGAAGAACACCGGGGAGCTGTTTTTT.

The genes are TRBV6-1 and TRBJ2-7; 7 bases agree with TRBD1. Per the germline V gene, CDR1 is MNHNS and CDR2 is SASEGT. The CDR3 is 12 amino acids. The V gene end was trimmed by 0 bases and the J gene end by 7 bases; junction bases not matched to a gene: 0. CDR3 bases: TGTGCCAGCAGTGAAGCGGGACAGGAGCAGTACTTC. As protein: CASSEAGQEQYF.

The CDR3: CASTLLGIAGSSYNEQFF. The CDR3 region has the DNA TGTGCCAGCACCCTGCTAGGAATAGCGGGGAGCTCCTACAATGAGCAGTTCTTC. The chain couples TRBV28 to TRBJ2-1, with TRBD2 matching over 8 bases. V lost 7 bases and J lost 0; bases outside the gene matches: 14. Germline values: CDR1 MDHEN, CDR2 SYDVKM. The CDR3 runs 18 residues.

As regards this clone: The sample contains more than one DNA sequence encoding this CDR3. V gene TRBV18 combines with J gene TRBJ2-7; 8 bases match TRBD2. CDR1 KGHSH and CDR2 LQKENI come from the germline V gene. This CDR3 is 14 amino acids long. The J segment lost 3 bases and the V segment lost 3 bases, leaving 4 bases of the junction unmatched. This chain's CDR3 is CASSPSSGSYEQYF. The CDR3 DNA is TGTGCCAGCTCACCGTCGAGCGGGAGCTACGAGCAGTACTTC.

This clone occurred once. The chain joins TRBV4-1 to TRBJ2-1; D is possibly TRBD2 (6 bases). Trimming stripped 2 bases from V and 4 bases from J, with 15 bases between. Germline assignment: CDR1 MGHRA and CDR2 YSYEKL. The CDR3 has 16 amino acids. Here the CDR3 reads CASSQPRDSRYNEQFF. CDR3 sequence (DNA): TGCGCCAGCAGCCAACCTCGGGACTCCCGGTACAATGAGCAGTTCTTC.

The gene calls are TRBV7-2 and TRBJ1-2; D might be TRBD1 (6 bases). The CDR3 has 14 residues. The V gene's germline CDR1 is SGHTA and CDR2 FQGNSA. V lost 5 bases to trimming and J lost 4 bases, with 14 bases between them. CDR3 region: CASSPYRESYGYTF. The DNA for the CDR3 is TGTGCCAGCAGCCCCTACAGGGAGTCCTATGGCTACACCTTC.

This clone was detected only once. The CDR3 DNA follows: TGTGCCAGTAGCGACTTAAACACTGAAGCTTTCTTT. Translating it yields CASSDLNTEAFF. The chain links TRBV19 to TRBJ1-1; D is ambiguous. Germline V gene data show CDR1 as LNHDA and CDR2 as SQIVND (reference sequence). The CDR3 is 12 amino acids. V lost 6 bases and J lost 2, with 7 bases in between.

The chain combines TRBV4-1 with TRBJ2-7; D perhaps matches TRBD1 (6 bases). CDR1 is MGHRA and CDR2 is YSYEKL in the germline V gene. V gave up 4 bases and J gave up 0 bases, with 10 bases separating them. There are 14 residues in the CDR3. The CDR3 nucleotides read TGCGCCAGCAGCCCATGGACAGACTCCTACGAGCAGTACTTC. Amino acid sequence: CASSPWTDSYEQYF.

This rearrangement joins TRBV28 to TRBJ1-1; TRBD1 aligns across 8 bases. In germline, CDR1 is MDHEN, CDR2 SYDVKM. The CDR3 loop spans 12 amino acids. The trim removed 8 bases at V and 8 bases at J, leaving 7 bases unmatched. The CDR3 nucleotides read TGTGCCAGCCGGAACCGGGACAGGGAAGCTTTCTTT. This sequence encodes CASRNRDREAFF.

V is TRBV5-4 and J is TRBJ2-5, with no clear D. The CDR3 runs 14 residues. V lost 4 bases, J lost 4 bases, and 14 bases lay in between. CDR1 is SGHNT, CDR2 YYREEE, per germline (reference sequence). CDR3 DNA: TGTGCCAGCAGCCCAAGAGCTTTCGGAGAGACCCAGTACTTC. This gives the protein CASSPRAFGETQYF.

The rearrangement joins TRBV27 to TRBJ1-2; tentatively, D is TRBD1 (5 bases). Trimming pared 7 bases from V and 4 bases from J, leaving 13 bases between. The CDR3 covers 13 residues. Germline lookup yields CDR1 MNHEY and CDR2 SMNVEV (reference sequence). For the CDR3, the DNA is TGTGCCAGCACCGCGGGGCCGGGCTATGGCTACACCTTC. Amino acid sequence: CASTAGPGYGYTF.

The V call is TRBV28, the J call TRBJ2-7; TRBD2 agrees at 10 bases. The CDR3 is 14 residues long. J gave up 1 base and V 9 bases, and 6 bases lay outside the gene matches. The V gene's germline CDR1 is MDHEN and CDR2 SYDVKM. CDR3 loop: CASRRTSGSYEQYF. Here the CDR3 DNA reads TGTGCCAGTCGGAGGACTAGCGGTTCCTACGAGCAGTACTTC. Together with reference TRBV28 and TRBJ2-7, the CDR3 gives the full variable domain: DVKVTQSSRYLVKRTGEKVFLECVQDMDHENMFWYRQDPGLGLRLIYFSYDVKMKEKGDIPEGYSVSREKKERFSLILESASTNQTSMYLCASRRTSGSYEQYFGPGTRLTVT.

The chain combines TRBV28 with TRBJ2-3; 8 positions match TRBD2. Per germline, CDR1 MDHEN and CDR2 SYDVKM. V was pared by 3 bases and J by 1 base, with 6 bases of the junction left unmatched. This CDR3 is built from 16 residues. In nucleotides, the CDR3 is TGTGCCAGCAGTTTTGCTTATAGCGGGGGCACAGATACGCAGTATTTT. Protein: CASSFAYSGGTDTQYF.

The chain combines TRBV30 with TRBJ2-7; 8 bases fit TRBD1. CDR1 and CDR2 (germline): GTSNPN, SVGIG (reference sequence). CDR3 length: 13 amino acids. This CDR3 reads CSLRTGSYFEQYF. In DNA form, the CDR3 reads TGTTCTTTGAGGACAGGGTCTTATTTCGAGCAGTACTTC.

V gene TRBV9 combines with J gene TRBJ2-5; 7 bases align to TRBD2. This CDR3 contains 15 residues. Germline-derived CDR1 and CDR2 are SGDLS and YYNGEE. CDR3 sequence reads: CASQAGSGPGETQYF. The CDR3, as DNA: TGTGCTTCCCAAGCGGGAAGTGGGCCGGGAGAGACCCAGTACTTC.

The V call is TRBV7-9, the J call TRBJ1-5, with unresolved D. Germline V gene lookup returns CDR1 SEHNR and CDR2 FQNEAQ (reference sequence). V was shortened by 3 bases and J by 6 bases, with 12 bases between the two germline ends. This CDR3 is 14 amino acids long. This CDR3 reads CASSFSEGSQPQHF. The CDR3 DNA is TGTGCCAGCAGCTTCAGCGAAGGAAGTCAGCCCCAGCATTTT.

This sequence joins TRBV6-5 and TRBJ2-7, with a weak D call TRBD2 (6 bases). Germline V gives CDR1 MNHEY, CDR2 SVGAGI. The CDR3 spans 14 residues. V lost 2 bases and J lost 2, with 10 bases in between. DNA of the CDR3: TGTGCCAGCAGTTACCGGGGGAACCCCTACGAGCAGTACTTC. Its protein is CASSYRGNPYEQYF.

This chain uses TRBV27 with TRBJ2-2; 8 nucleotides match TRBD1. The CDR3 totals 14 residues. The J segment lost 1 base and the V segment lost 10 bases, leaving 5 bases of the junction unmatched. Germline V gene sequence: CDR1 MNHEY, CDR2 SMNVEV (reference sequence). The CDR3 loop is CATATGVNTGELFF. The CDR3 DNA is TGTGCCACCGCGACAGGGGTGAACACCGGGGAGCTGTTTTTT.

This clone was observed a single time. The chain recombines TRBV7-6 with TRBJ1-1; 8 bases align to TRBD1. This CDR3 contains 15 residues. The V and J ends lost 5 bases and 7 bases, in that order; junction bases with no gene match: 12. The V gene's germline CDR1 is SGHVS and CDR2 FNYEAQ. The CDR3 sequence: CASSPRTGKYDEAFF. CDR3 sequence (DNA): TGTGCCAGCAGCCCGCGGACAGGGAAGTATGATGAAGCTTTCTTT.

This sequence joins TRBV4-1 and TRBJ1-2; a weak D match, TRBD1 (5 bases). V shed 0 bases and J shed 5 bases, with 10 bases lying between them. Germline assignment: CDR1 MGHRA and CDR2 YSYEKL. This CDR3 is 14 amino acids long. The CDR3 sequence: CASSQEARAYGYTF. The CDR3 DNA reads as TGCGCCAGCAGCCAAGAAGCCAGGGCTTATGGCTACACCTTC.

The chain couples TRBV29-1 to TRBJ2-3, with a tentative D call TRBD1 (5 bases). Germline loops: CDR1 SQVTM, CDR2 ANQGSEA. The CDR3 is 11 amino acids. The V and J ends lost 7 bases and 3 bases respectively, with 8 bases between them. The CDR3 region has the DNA TGCAGCGGACAGCGTACAGATACGCAGTATTTT. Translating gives CSGQRTDTQYF.

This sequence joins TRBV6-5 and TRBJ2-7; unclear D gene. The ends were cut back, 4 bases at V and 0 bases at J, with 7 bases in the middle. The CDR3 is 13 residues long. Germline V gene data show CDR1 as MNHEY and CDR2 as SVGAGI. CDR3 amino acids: CASSLTASYEQYF. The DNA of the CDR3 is TGTGCCAGCAGTTTAACAGCCTCCTACGAGCAGTACTTC.

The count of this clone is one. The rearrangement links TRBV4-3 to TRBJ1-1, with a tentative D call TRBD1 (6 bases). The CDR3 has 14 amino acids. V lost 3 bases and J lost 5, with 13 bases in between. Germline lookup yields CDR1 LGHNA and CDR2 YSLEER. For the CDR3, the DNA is TGCGCCAGCAGCCAGGAAACAGGGTGGACTGAAGCTTTCTTT. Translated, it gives CASSQETGWTEAFF.

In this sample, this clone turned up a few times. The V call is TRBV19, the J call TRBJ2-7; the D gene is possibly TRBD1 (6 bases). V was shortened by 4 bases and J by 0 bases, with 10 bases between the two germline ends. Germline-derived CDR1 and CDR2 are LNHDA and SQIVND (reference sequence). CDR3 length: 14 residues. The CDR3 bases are TGTGCCAGTAGTAACCGGGACAACTCCTACGAGCAGTACTTC. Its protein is CASSNRDNSYEQYF.

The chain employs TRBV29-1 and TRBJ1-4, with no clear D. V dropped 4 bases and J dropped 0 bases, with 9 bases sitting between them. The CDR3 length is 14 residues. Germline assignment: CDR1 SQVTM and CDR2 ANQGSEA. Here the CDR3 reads CSVAGGATNEKLFF. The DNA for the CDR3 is TGCAGCGTTGCCGGAGGAGCAACTAATGAAAAACTGTTTTTT.

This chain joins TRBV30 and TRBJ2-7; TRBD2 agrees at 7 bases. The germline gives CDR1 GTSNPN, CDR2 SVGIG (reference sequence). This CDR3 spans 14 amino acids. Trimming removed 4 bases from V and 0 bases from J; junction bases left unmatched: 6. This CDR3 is CAWMGERDSYEQYF. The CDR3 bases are TGTGCCTGGATGGGGGAGCGGGACTCCTACGAGCAGTACTTC.